This T cell receptor (beta chain) was retrieved from a study of identifying expanded T cells in peripheral blood. Study observations and caveats: Differentially abundant clones: roughly 1.2 between replicates, 15 to 17 at roughly 2 weeks, 19 at four.

Turning to this clone: The antigen remains unidentified.

The CDR3 extends over 15 amino acids. V shed 2 bases, J shed 3 bases, and the junction held 5 bases outside the gene matches. Germline V lookup: CDR1 PRHDT, CDR2 FYEKMQ (reference sequence). This table comes from immunoSEQ multiplex PCR, and its TCRdb copy is limited to in-frame clones, with some not included. In the table there are 90,000 or so clones, 88% of which are singletons. The TCR was taken from a person between 18 and 75 years old in good health. The chain recombines TRBV13 with TRBJ2-7; 9 bases line up with TRBD1. Sequencing was done on a sample of blood. The CDR3 region has the DNA TGTGCCAGCAGCTTAATCTTGACAGGGGGCTACGAGCAGTACTTC. It translates to CASSLILTGGYEQYF.